This T cell receptor (beta chain) appears in the sequencing data of a study of blood T cell repertoires in COVID-19. Across the whole study: Samples of COVID-19 (acute and convalescent) were obtained from the United States, Italy and Spain. The analysed material was cDNA or gDNA that came from T cells, B-cell-depleted T cells, or PBMCs.

Original data processing: Using reference gene primer amplification, nucleated cell counts were estimated. TCRdb's copy holds only in-frame clones and misses some; the assay was immunoSEQ multiplex PCR. That table gives V, J and clone size, and the DNA gave D and trimming. Of roughly 85,000 clones detected, more than 80% appear once; the ten largest clones hold about 26%. CDR1 LGHNA and CDR2 YSLEER come from the germline V gene. The ends were cut back, 2 bases at V and 4 bases at J, with 9 bases in the middle. The CDR3 covers 14 residues. The chain couples TRBV4-3 to TRBJ2-1, with D uncertain. The clonotype comes from a man aged 50 to 59 with active or convalescent COVID-19. The sequenced sample consisted of peripheral blood. CDR3 sequence (DNA): TGCGCCAGCAGCCAATCTAGTTTTTACAATGAGCAGTTCTTC. Its protein is CASSQSSFYNEQFF.